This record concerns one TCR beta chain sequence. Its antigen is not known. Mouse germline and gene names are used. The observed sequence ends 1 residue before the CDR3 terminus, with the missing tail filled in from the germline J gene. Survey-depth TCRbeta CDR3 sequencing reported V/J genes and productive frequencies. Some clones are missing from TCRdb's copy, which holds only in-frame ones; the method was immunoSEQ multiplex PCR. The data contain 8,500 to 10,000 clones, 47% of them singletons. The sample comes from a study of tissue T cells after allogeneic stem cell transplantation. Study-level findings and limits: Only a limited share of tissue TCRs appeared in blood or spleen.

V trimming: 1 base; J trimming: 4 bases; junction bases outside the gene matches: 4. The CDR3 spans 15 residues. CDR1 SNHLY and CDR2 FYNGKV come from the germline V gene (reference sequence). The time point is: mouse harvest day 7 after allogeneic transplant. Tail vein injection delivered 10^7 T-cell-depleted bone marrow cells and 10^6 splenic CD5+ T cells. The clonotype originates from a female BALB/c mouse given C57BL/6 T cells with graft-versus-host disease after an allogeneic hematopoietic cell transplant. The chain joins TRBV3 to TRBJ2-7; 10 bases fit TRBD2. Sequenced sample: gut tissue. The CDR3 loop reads CASSLERTGGYEQYF. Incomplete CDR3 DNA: TGTGCCAGCAGCTTAGAACGGACTGGGGGATATGAACAGTAC.